A selection of T cell receptor beta chains follows, all from one sample in a study of vaccination effects on CD4 cells after COVID-19. The antigens for these receptors are not known. Clones were read by immunoSEQ multiplex PCR, and TCRdb kept only the in-frame ones, dropping some. The table has 20,000 to 30,000 clones, roughly 76% seen once. The input for sequencing was CD4+ T cells from PBMCs cultured with SARS-CoV-2 spike peptides, taken before COVID-19 vaccination. These receptors all stem from a human donor who received a COVID-19 vaccine. Both conserved end residues are part of each CDR3. D genes are given only for firm matches. Where a row states a size, it is once, few, many or the class of an expanded clone; other rows omit it.

v_call,j_call,d_call,clone_size,cdr3_nt,cdr3_aa
TRBV11-1,TRBJ2-3,TRBD2,NA,TGTGCCAGCAGCTTGTCTAGCGGGGGGGCCGGGGATACGCAGTATTTT,CASSLSSGGAGDTQYF
TRBV7-9,TRBJ2-2,NA,NA,TGTGCCAGCAGCTTTGCGCTCCGGAACACCGGGGAGCTGTTTTTT,CASSFALRNTGELFF
TRBV27,TRBJ2-1,NA,NA,TGTGCCAGCAGCCGTCCGACAGGTTACAATGAGCAGTTCTTC,CASSRPTGYNEQFF
TRBV27,TRBJ2-5,NA,NA,TGTGCCAGCAGTGTCAGGGGAAGAGAGACCCAGTACTTC,CASSVRGRETQYF
TRBV5-1,TRBJ1-1,TRBD1,few,TGCGCCAGCAGCGGTCCCGGGACAGTCACTGAAGCTTTCTTT,CASSGPGTVTEAFF
TRBV2,TRBJ1-6,TRBD1,NA,TGTGCCAGCAGTAACAGGGGCACGGGGGGTTCACCCCTCCACTTT,CASSNRGTGGSPLHF
TRBV7-7,TRBJ2-3,NA,NA,TGTGCCAGCAGCTTAGGGCTGGCGGGCGTCACAGATACGCAGTATTTT,CASSLGLAGVTDTQYF
TRBV5-1,TRBJ1-2,TRBD1,few,TGCGCCAGCAGCAGAGGACAGGGGGATCATGGCTACACCTTC,CASSRGQGDHGYTF
TRBV7-9,TRBJ2-5,NA,NA,TGTGCCAGCAGCTTCTTACAGGGTCGGCAAGAGACCCAGTACTTC,CASSFLQGRQETQYF
TRBV5-1,TRBJ2-3,NA,NA,TGCGCCAGCAGCGGGGACGGTGGCCAGTATTTT,CASSGDGGQYF
TRBV21-1,TRBJ2-1,NA,NA,TGTGCCAGCAAGGGAAATGCGTTAGAACAGGGGTGGAGGGACAATGAGCAGTTCTTC,CASKGNALEQGWRDNEQFF
TRBV27,TRBJ1-4,NA,NA,TGTGCCAGCAGTTTGGGGGGCCCTAATGAAAAACTGTTTTTT,CASSLGGPNEKLFF
TRBV5-1,TRBJ2-1,NA,NA,TGCGCCAGCAGCTTCAGGGGGGATAACAATGAGCAGTTCTTC,CASSFRGDNNEQFF
TRBV19,TRBJ2-7,TRBD2,once,TGTGCCAGTAGTATTGGGACTAGCGGGTTCTACGAGCAGTACTTC,CASSIGTSGFYEQYF
TRBV5-1,TRBJ2-1,NA,NA,TGCGCCAGCAGCTTGACCCACTCGAGCTCCTACAATGAGCAGTTCTTC,CASSLTHSSSYNEQFF
TRBV5-6,TRBJ2-7,TRBD1,NA,TGTGCCAGCAGCGCGACAGGGCGGAACGAGCAGTACTTC,CASSATGRNEQYF
TRBV6-6,TRBJ2-3,NA,NA,TGTGCCAGCAGTCAGGGGACGGGGGCCGGCACAGATACGCAGTATTTT,CASSQGTGAGTDTQYF
TRBV19,TRBJ2-5,TRBD1,NA,TGTGCCAGTAGTATTTCCCTCCCCTGGGACAGGTCCCAAGAGACCCAGTACTTC,CASSISLPWDRSQETQYF
TRBV29-1,TRBJ2-1,TRBD2,NA,TGCAGCGTTGAGGTGTCGGGGGGTTCGGGTGAGCAGTTCTTC,CSVEVSGGSGEQFF
TRBV6-5,TRBJ1-2,NA,NA,TGTGCCAGCAGGCCCGATTGGGTGGAGGATGGCTACACCTTC,CASRPDWVEDGYTF
TRBV5-6,TRBJ2-7,TRBD2,NA,TGTGCCAGCAGCTCTACTAGCGTCCACGAGCAGTACTTC,CASSSTSVHEQYF
TRBV2,TRBJ2-5,NA,NA,TGTGCCAGCAGGGTTATCGAGACCCAGTACTTC,CASRVIETQYF
TRBV20-1,TRBJ2-7,TRBD2,NA,TGCAGTGCTAGTAGCGGGGTTGGGATATACAAGGGAATCTACGAGCAGTACTTC,CSASSGVGIYKGIYEQYF
TRBV9,TRBJ1-2,TRBD1,NA,TGTGCCAGCAGCGAACAGGGGAGCGGCTACACCTTC,CASSEQGSGYTF
TRBV4-1,TRBJ1-6,TRBD1,NA,TGCGCCAGCAGTCGACAGGGGATTTTGAATTCACCCCTCCACTTT,CASSRQGILNSPLHF